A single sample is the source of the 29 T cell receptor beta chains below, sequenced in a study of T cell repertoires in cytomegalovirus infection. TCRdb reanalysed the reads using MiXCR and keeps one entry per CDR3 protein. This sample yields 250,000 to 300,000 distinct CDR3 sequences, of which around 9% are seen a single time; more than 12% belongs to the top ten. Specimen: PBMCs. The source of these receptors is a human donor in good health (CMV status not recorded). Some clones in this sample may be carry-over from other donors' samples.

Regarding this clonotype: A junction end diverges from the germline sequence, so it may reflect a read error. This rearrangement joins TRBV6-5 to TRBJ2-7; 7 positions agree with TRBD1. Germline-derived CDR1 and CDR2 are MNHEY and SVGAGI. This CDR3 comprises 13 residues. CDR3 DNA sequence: TGTGTCAGCAGACAGACAGGGAGCTACGAGCAGTACTTC. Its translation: CVSRQTGSYEQYF.

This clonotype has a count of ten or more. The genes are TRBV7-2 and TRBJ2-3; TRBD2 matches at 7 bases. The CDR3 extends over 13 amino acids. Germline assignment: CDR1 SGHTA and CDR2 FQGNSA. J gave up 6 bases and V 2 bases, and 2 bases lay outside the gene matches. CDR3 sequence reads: CASSLSLADTQYF. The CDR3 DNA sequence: TGTGCCAGCAGCTTATCACTAGCGGATACGCAGTATTTT. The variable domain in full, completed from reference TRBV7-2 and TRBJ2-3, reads GAGVSQSPSNKVTEKGKDVELRCDPISGHTALYWYRQSLGQGLEFLIYFQGNSAPDKSGLPSDRFSAERTGGSVSTLTIQRTQQEDSAVYLCASSLSLADTQYFGPGTRLTVL.

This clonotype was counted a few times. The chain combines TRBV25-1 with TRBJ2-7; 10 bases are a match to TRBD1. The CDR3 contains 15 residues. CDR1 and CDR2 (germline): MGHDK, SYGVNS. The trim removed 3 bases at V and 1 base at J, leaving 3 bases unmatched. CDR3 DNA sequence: TGTGCCAGCAGTGACGGGACAGGGGTATCCTACGAGCAGTACTTC. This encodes CASSDGTGVSYEQYF.

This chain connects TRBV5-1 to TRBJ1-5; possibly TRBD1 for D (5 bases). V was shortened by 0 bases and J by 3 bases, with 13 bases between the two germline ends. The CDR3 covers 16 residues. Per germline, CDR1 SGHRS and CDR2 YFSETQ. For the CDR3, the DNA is TGCGCCAGCAGCTTGGGAATTGACAGAATCAATCAGCCCCAGCATTTT. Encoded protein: CASSLGIDRINQPQHF. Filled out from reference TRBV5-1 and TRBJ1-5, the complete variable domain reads KAGVTQTPRYLIKTRGQQVTLSCSPISGHRSVSWYQQTPGQGLQFLFEYFSETQRNKGNFPGRFSGRQFSNSRSEMNVSTLELGDSALYLCASSLGIDRINQPQHFGDGTRLSIL.

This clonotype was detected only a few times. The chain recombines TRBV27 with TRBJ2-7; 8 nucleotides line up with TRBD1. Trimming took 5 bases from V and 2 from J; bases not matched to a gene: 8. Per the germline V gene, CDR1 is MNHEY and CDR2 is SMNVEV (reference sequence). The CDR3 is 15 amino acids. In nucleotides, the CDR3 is TGTGCCAGCAGTGGACAGGGCCTACCAACCTACGAGCAGTACTTC. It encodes CASSGQGLPTYEQYF.

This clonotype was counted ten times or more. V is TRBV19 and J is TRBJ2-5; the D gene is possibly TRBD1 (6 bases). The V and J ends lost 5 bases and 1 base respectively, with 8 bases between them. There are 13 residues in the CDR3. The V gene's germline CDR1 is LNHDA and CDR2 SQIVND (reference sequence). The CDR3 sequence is CASSSGAQETQYF. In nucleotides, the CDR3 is TGTGCCAGTAGTTCAGGGGCCCAAGAGACCCAGTACTTC.

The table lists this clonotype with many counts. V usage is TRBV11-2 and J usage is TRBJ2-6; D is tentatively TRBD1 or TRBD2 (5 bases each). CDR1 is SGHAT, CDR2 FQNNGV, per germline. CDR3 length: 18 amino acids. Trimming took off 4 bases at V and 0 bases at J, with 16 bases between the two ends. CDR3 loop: CASSSLGEGLSGANVLTF. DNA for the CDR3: TGTGCCAGCAGCTCCTTAGGAGAGGGGCTCTCTGGGGCCAACGTCCTGACTTTC.

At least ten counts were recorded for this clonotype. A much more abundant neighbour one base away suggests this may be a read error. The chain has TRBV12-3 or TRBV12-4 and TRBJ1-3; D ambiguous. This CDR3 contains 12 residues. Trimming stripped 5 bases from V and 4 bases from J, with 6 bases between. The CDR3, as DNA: TGTGCCAGCAGTCCTCAGGGAAACACCATATATTTT. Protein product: CASSPQGNTIYF.

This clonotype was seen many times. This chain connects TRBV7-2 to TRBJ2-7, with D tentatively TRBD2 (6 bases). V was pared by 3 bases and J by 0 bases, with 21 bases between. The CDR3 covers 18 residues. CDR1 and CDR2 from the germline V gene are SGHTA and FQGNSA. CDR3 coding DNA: TGTGCCAGCAGCTTTAGGGGAGGATTGGCAGGGAGCTCCTACGAGCAGTACTTC. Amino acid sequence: CASSFRGGLAGSSYEQYF. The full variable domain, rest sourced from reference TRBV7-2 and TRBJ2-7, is GAGVSQSPSNKVTEKGKDVELRCDPISGHTALYWYRQSLGQGLEFLIYFQGNSAPDKSGLPSDRFSAERTGGSVSTLTIQRTQQEDSAVYLCASSFRGGLAGSSYEQYFGPGTRLTVT.

The CDR3 DNA is TGTGCCAGCAGCTACCGTTTGACAACTTCGGGTCCCTACGAGCAGTACTTC. Amino acids: CASSYRLTTSGPYEQYF. The V gene is TRBV7-2, the J gene TRBJ2-7; D call uncertain. Germline lookup yields CDR1 SGHTA and CDR2 FQGNSA. The germline V and J ends were trimmed by 4 bases and 2 bases, with 21 bases remaining between them. The CDR3 covers 17 residues.

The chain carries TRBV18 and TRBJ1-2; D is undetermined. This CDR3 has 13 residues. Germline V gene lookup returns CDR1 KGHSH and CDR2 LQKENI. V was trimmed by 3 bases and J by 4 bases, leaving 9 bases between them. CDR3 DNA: TGTGCCAGCTCACCGGTGGGTAGCTATGGCTACACCTTC. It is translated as CASSPVGSYGYTF. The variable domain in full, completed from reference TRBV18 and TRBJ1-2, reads NAGVMQNPRHLVRRRGQEARLRCSPMKGHSHVYWYRQLPEEGLKFMVYLQKENIIDESGMPKERFSAEFPKEGPSILRIQQVVRGDSAAYFCASSPVGSYGYTFGSGTRLTVV.

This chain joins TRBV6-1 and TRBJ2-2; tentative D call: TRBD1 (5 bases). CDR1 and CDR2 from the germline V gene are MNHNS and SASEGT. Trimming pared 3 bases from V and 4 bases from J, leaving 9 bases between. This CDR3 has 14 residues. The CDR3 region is CASSEGLGTGELFF. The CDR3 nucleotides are TGTGCCAGCAGTGAGGGGCTAGGCACCGGGGAGCTGTTTTTT.

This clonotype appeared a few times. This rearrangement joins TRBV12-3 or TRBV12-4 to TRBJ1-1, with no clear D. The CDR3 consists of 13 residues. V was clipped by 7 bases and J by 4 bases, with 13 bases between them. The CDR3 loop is CASTRTKGTEAFF. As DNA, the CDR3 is TGTGCCAGCACCAGGACCAAGGGCACTGAAGCTTTCTTT.

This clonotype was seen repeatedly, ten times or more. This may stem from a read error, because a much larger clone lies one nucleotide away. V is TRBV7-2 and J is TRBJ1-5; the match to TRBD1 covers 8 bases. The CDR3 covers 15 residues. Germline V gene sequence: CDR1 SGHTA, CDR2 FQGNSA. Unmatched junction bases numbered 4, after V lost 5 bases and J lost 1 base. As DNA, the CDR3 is TGTGCCAGCAGCCGGCGGACAGGGAGCAATCAGCCCCAGCATTTT. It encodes CASSRRTGSNQPQHF.

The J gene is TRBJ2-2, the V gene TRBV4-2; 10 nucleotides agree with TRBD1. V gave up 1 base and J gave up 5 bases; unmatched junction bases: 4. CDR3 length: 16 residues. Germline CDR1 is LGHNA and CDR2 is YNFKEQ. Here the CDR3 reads CASSQVDRGQTGELFF. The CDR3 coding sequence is TGTGCCAGCAGCCAAGTTGACAGGGGGCAAACCGGGGAGCTGTTTTTT.

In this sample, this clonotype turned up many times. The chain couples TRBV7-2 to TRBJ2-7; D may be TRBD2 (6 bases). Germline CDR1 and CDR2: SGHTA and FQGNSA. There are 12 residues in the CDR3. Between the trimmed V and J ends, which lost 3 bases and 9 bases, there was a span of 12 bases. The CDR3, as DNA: TGTGCCAGCAGCTTCCGACTAGAGGTGCAGTACTTC. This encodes CASSFRLEVQYF.

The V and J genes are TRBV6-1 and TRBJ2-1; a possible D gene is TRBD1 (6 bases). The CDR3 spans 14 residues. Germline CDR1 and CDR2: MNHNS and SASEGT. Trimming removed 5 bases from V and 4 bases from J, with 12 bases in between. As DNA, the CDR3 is TGTGCCAGCAGTTATAGCCAGGGGTACAATGAGCAGTTCTTC. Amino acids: CASSYSQGYNEQFF.

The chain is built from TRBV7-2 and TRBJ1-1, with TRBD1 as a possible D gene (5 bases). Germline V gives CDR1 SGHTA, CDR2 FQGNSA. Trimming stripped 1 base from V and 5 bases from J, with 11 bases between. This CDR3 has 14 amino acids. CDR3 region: CASSLGGGKTEAFF. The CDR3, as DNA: TGTGCCAGCAGCTTAGGGGGGGGGAAAACTGAAGCTTTCTTT.

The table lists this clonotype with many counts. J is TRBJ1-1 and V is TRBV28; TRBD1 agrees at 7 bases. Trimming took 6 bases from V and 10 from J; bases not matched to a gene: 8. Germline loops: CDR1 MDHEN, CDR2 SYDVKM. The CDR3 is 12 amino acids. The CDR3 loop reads CASSLRGLRAFF. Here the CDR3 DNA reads TGTGCCAGCAGCCTTAGGGGGCTACGAGCTTTCTTT.

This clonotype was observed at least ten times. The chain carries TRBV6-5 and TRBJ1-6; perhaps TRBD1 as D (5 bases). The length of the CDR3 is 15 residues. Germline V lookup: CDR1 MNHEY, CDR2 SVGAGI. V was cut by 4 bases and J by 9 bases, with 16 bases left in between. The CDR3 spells CASSSVGQGGSPLHF. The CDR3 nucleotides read TGTGCCAGCAGTTCCGTAGGGCAGGGCGGTTCACCCCTCCACTTT.

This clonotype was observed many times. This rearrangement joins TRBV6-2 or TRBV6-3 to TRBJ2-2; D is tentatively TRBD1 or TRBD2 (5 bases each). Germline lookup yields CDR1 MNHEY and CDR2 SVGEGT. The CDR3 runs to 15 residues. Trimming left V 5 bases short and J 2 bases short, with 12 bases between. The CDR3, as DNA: TGTGCCAGCAGTGACGGGACGTCTAACACCGGGGAGCTGTTTTTT. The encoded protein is CASSDGTSNTGELFF.

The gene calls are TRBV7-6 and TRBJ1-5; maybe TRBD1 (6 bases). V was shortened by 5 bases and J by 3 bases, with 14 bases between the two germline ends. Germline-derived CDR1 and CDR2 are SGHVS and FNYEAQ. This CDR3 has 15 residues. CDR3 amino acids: CASSPGTSYNQPQHF. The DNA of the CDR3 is TGTGCCAGCAGCCCTGGGACATCGTACAATCAGCCCCAGCATTTT.

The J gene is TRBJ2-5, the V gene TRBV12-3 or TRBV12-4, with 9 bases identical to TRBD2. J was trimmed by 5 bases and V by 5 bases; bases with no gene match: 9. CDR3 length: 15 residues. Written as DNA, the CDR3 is TGTGCCAGCAGTCGAGCGGGGGGTATGTTGGAGACCCAGTACTTC. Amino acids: CASSRAGGMLETQYF.

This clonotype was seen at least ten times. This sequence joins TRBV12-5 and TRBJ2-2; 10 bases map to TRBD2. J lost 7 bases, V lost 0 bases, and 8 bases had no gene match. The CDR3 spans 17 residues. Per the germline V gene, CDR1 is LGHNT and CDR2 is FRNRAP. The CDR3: CASGLVLSGRFNGELFF. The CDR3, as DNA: TGTGCTAGTGGTTTGGTACTTAGCGGGAGGTTTAACGGGGAGCTGTTTTTT.

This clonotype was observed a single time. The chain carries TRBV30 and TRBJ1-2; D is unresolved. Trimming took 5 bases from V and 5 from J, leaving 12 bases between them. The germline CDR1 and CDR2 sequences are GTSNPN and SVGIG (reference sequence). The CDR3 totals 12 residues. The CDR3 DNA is TGTGCCTGGGACACCGGTGGATATGGCTACACCTTC. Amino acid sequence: CAWDTGGYGYTF.

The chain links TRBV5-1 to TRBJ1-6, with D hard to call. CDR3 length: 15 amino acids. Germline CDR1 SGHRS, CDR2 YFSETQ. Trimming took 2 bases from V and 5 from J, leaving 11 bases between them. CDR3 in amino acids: CASSLSWKDNSPLHF. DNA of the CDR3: TGCGCCAGCAGCTTATCGTGGAAGGATAATTCACCCCTCCACTTT. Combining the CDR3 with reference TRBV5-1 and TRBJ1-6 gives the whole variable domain KAGVTQTPRYLIKTRGQQVTLSCSPISGHRSVSWYQQTPGQGLQFLFEYFSETQRNKGNFPGRFSGRQFSNSRSEMNVSTLELGDSALYLCASSLSWKDNSPLHFGNGTRLTVT.

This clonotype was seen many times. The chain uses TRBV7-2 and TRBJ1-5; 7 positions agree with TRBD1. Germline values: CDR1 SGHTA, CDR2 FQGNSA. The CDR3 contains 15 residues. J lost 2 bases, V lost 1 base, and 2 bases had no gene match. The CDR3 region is CASSLGGTGNQPQHF. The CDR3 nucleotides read TGTGCCAGCAGCTTAGGGGGGACAGGCAATCAGCCCCAGCATTTT.

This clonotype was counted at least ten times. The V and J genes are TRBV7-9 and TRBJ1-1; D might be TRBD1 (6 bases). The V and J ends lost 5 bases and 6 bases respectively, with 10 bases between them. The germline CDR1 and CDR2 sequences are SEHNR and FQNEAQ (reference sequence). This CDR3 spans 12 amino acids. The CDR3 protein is CASSQRGSEAFF. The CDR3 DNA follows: TGTGCCAGCAGCCAGAGGGGGTCTGAAGCTTTCTTT.

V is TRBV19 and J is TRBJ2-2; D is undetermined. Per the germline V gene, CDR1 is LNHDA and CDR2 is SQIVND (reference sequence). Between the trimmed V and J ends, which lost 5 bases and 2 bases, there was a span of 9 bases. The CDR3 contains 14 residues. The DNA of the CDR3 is TGTGCCAGTAGTGTGGCAGCTAACACCGGGGAGCTGTTTTTT. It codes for CASSVAANTGELFF.